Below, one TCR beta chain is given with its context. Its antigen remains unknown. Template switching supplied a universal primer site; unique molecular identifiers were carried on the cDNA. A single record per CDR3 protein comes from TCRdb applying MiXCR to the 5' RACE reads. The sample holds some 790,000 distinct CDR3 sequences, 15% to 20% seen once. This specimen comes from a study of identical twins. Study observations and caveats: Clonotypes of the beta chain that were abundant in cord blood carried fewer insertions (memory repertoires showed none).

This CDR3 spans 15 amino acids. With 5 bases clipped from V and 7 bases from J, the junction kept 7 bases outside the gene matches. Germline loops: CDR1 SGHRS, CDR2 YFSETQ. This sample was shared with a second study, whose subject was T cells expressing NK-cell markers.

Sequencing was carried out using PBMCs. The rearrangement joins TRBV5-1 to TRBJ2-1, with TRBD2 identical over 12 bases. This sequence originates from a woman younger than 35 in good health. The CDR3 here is CASRRLAGGPNEQFF. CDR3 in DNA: TGCGCCAGCAGGCGGCTAGCGGGAGGGCCAAATGAGCAGTTCTTC.